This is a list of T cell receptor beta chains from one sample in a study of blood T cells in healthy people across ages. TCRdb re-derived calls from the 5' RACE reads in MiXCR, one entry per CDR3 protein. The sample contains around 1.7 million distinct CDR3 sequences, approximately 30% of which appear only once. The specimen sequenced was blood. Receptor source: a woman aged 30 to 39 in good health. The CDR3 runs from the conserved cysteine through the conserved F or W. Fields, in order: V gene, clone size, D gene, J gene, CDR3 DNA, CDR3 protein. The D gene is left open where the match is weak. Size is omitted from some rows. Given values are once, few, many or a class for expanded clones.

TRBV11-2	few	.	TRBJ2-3	TGTGCCAGCAGTTCCCGTTGGGGGGCAAGCACAGATACGCAGTATTTT	CASSSRWGASTDTQYF
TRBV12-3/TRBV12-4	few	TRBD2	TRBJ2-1	TGTGCCAGCAGCTTACGGACTAGCGGGGCCCACAATGAGCAGTTCTTC	CASSLRTSGAHNEQFF
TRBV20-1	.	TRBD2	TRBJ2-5	TGCAGTGCTGACGCCCGGACTAGCGTCGAAGAGACCCAGTACTTC	CSADARTSVEETQYF
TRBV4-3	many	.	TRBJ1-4	TGCGCCAGCAGCCAAGATGCGGTGAAGGGGAATGAAAAACTGTTTTTT	CASSQDAVKGNEKLFF
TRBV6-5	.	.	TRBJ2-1	TGTGCCAGCACAGGGGTCGACTCCTACAATGAGCAGTTCTTC	CASTGVDSYNEQFF
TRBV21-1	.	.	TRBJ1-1	TGTGCCAGCAGCAAGGGTGGTGGTCGGACAGCGAACACTGAAGCTTTCTTT	CASSKGGGRTANTEAFF
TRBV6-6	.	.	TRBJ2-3	TGTGCCACCTTGGGACGTATCACAGATACGCAGTATTTT	CATLGRITDTQYF
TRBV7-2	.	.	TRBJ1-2	TGTGCCAGCAGCTTCTGGACAGAAACGGGCTACACCTTC	CASSFWTETGYTF
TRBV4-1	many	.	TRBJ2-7	TGCGCCAGCAGCCAAGTCGAGGGGACATCAACCTACGAGCAGTACTTC	CASSQVEGTSTYEQYF
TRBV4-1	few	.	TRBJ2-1	TGCGCCAGCAGCCAGTCTTCGACTCCAAGCTCCTACAATGAGCAGTTCTTC	CASSQSSTPSSYNEQFF
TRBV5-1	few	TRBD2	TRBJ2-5	TGCGCCAGCAGCTTCACGGCGGGGGGGGCCTACAAGCAGTACTTC	CASSFTAGGAYKQYF
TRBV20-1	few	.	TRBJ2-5	TGCAGTGCTAGAGACGGACTGGAAACAATTCAAGAGACCCGGTACTTC	CSARDGLETIQETRYF
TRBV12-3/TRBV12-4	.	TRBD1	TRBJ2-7	TGTGCCAGCAGGATAACAGGGGTCCACGAGCAGTACTTC	CASRITGVHEQYF
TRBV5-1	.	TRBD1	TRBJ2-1	TGCGCCAGCAGCCGGGACAGGGGGGGCGATGAGCAGTTCTTC	CASSRDRGGDEQFF
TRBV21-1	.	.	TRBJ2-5	TGTGCCAGCAGCAAAGGGGATAACCGAGCGTGCGAGACCCAGTACTTC	CASSKGDNRACETQYF
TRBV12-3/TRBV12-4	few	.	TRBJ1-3	TGTGCCAGCAGTCCGAGGGGACGGGTCTCTGGAAACACCATATATTTT	CASSPRGRVSGNTIYF
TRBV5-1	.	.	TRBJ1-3	TGCGCCAGCAGCCAAACGTTGGCCTTTGGAAACACCGTATATTTT	CASSQTLAFGNTVYF
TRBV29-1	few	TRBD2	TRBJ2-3	TGCAGCGTTGTGGGGCGGGAGATCGATACGCAGTATTTT	CSVVGREIDTQYF
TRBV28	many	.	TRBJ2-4	TGTGCCAGCAGTTTATGGCAGGTTGACATTCAGTACTTC	CASSLWQVDIQYF
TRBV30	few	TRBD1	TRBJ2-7	TGTGCCTGGAGTGTACGTTGGACAGGGGCTACCGAGCAGTACTTC	CAWSVRWTGATEQYF
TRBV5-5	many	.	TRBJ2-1	TGTGCCAGCAGCTTGGAGGGGCTTGAGCAGTTCTTC	CASSLEGLEQFF
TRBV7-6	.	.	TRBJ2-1	TGTGCCAGCAGCTTAGGGGGACTTAACTACAATGAGCAGTTCTTC	CASSLGGLNYNEQFF
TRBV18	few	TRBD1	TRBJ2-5	TGTGCCAGCTCACCGTTGGACAGGGGGCCAGAGACCCAGTACTTC	CASSPLDRGPETQYF
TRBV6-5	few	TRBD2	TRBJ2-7	TGTGCCAGCAGTTACAACGCGGGGGGCTACGAGCAGTACTTC	CASSYNAGGYEQYF
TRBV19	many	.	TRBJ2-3	TGTGCCAGTAGGACGACAGGCAACTCAGATACGCAGTATTTT	CASRTTGNSDTQYF
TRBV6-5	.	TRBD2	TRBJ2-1	TGTGCCAGCAGATCGGGACTAGCGGCCTCCTACAATGAGCAGTTCTTC	CASRSGLAASYNEQFF
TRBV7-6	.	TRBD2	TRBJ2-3	TGTGCCAGCAGCCAAAGGACTAGCGGGAGCGATACGCAGTATTTT	CASSQRTSGSDTQYF
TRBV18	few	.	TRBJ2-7	TGTGCCAGCTCACCAGTGGCTGCGGGCGAGCAGTACTTC	CASSPVAAGEQYF
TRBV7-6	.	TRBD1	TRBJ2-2	TGTGCCAGCAGCGCCGGGACAGTCACCGGGGAGCTGTTTTTT	CASSAGTVTGELFF
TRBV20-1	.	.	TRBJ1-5	TGCAGTGCGCAAACAGCGAGACCTGATCAGCCCCAGCATTTT	CSAQTARPDQPQHF
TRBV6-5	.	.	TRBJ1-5	TGTGCCAGCAGTTATTCAAGGGGGAACAATCAGCCCCAGCATTTT	CASSYSRGNNQPQHF
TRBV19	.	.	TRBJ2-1	TGTGCCAGTAGTATAGGGCAGGGGCGCTCCTACAATGAGCAGTTCTTC	CASSIGQGRSYNEQFF
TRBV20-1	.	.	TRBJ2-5	TGCAGTGCCCCCCCTGGGGGGGGGCTGACCCAGTACTTC	CSAPPGGGLTQYF
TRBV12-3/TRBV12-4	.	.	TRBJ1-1	TGTGCCAGCAGTTCTGGGGGCGCGTGGGTCACTGAAGCTTTCTTT	CASSSGGAWVTEAFF
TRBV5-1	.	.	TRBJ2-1	TGCGCCAGCAGCCCCCAAGAAGGTGAGCAGTTCTTC	CASSPQEGEQFF
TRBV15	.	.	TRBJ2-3	TGTGCCACCAGCATGAACGCAGATACGCAGTATTTT	CATSMNADTQYF
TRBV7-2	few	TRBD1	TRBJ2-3	TGTGCCAGCAGCTTTGAACAGGGGGATACGCAGTATTTT	CASSFEQGDTQYF
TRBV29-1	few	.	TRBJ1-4	TGCAGCGCTAAGCGCGGGACCGAAAAACTGTTTTTT	CSAKRGTEKLFF
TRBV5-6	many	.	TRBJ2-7	TGTGCCAGCAGCTTACTCTCCCCTAGCTACGAGCAGTACTTC	CASSLLSPSYEQYF
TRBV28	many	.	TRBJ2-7	TGTGCCAGCAAATTAGAACAGGGCTCCTACGAGCAGTACTTC	CASKLEQGSYEQYF
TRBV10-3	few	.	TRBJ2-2	TGTGCCATCAGTGAAGGAAACACCGGGGAGCTGTTTTTT	CAISEGNTGELFF
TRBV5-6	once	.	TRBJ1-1	TGTGCCAGCAGCTTCATTGGGGGTTTGAACACTGAAGCTTTCTTT	CASSFIGGLNTEAFF
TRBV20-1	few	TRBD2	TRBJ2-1	TGCAGTGCGAAATCTGGGACTAGCGGGAATGAGCAGTTCTTC	CSAKSGTSGNEQFF
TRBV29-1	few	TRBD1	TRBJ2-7	TGCAGCGTTGAGGGGACCCGGGACAGGAGGGTCTACGAGCAGTACTTC	CSVEGTRDRRVYEQYF
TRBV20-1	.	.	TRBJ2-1	TGCAGTGCTAGAGATGGTCTCCCCGGGGACAATGTGCAGTTCTTC	CSARDGLPGDNVQFF
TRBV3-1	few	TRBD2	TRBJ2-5	TGTGCCAGCAGATCTCGTGAGGGACTAGCGGGACCCCAAGAGACCCAGTACTTC	CASRSREGLAGPQETQYF